This T cell receptor beta chain was observed in a study of control samples from healthy donors and cancer patients. This clone was detected once. Sequencing used immunoSEQ multiplex PCR; TCRdb keeps in-frame clones, though not all of them. The table has around 90,000 clones, about nine tenths seen once. V was shortened by 7 bases and J by 2 bases, with 9 bases between the two germline ends. The CDR3 runs to 12 residues. CDR1 is SGHNT and CDR2 is YYREEE in the germline V gene (reference sequence). This receptor was taken from a man under 40 in good health. The sample was blood. The V gene is TRBV5-4, the J gene TRBJ1-2; tentative D call: TRBD1 (6 bases). The CDR3 protein is CASGGQNYGYTF. CDR3 nucleotide sequence: TGTGCCAGCGGGGGGCAGAACTATGGCTACACCTTC.